These 17 T cell receptor beta chains share one sample of origin, sequenced in a study of CD8+ T cells in alopecia areata. In each case, RNA was isolated and then reverse transcribed into cDNA as the sequencing template. Repertoires were generated with immunoSEQ multiplex PCR, while TCRdb's copy carries only in-frame clones and drops some. This table holds 150,000 to 200,000 clones, around 54% found once. What was sequenced was CD4+ T cells sorted from blood. Source of these receptors: a human donor in good health.

For this clone: The DNA is left out, because the CDR3 cannot be placed on it with certainty; the CDR3 is given as TCRdb lists it. The V call is TRBV29-1, the J call TRBJ2-2. The germline gives CDR1 SQVTM, CDR2 ANQGSEA. The CDR3 has 13 amino acids, counting both end residues. The CDR3 protein is CSSGAGRPGSCFF.

This clone was recorded only once. The chain combines TRBV18 with TRBJ2-7, with TRBD1 matching over 7 bases. CDR1 and CDR2 from the germline V gene are KGHSH and LQKENI. This CDR3 has 13 residues. V lost 8 bases, J lost 1 base, and 5 bases stayed unmatched. CDR3 sequence reads: CASPRGWSYEQYF. The CDR3 nucleotides are TGTGCCAGCCCCAGGGGGTGGTCCTACGAGCAGTACTTC.

In its sample, this clone was seen once. Other DNA sequences from this sample encode an identical CDR3 as well. The chain employs TRBV29-1 and TRBJ1-5, with TRBD1 matching over 8 bases. V shed 6 bases, J shed 2 bases, and the junction held 3 bases outside the gene matches. Germline-derived CDR1 and CDR2 are SQVTM and ANQGSEA. The CDR3 length is 13 residues. The CDR3 reads CSVATGGNQPQHF. The DNA of the CDR3 is TGCAGCGTCGCGACAGGGGGCAATCAGCCCCAGCATTTT. The full variable domain, completed using reference TRBV29-1 and TRBJ1-5, is SAVISQKPSRDICQRGTSLTIQCQVDSQVTMMFWYRQQPGQSLTLIATANQGSEATYESGFVIDKFPISRPNLTFSTLTVSNMSPEDSSIYLCSVATGGNQPQHFGDGTRLSIL.

This chain connects TRBV5-1 to TRBJ2-1, with D possibly being TRBD2 (7 bases). The CDR3 has 16 amino acids. Trimming removed 5 bases from V and 4 bases from J, with 19 bases in between. Looked up from germline, CDR1 is SGHRS and CDR2 is YFSETQ. DNA for the CDR3: TGCGCCAGCAGTCCTCAGGCGGGGGCGAGATACAATGAGCAGTTCTTC. It specifies CASSPQAGARYNEQFF. Based on the CDR3 plus reference TRBV5-1 and TRBJ2-1, the full variable domain is KAGVTQTPRYLIKTRGQQVTLSCSPISGHRSVSWYQQTPGQGLQFLFEYFSETQRNKGNFPGRFSGRQFSNSRSEMNVSTLELGDSALYLCASSPQAGARYNEQFFGPGTRLTVL.

The chain recombines TRBV27 with TRBJ1-5; 7 bases line up with TRBD1. The CDR3 runs 13 residues. Germline trimming cut 8 bases from V and 2 bases from J; bases unmatched to any gene: 3. The V gene's germline CDR1 is MNHEY and CDR2 SMNVEV (reference sequence). This CDR3 reads CASGRGRNQPQHF. DNA for the CDR3: TGTGCCAGCGGAAGGGGGCGCAATCAGCCCCAGCATTTT.

This sequence joins TRBV7-9 and TRBJ2-5, with TRBD1 matching 7 bases. The V gene's germline CDR1 is SEHNR and CDR2 FQNEAQ (reference sequence). The CDR3 runs to 12 residues. J gave up 7 bases and V 5 bases, and 4 bases lay outside the gene matches. CDR3 protein: CASSDRVATQYF. CDR3 bases: TGTGCCAGCAGCGACAGGGTAGCGACCCAGTACTTC.

The chain joins TRBV7-2 to TRBJ2-7, with TRBD1 identical over 12 bases. Per germline, CDR1 SGHTA and CDR2 FQGNSA. This CDR3 has 14 amino acids. With 7 bases clipped from V and 7 bases from J, the junction kept 8 bases outside the gene matches. CDR3 in amino acids: CASTPGTGGQEQYF. The CDR3 nucleotides read TGTGCCAGCACTCCCGGGACAGGGGGCCAAGAGCAGTACTTC.

V usage is TRBV5-1 and J usage is TRBJ1-2; D unresolved. The CDR3 consists of 15 residues. Trimming took 4 bases from V and 2 from J, leaving 15 bases between them. Per germline, CDR1 SGHRS and CDR2 YFSETQ. CDR3 region: CASSPGRDVNYGYTF. The CDR3 DNA is TGCGCCAGCAGCCCTGGCCGGGATGTGAACTATGGCTACACCTTC.

This chain links TRBV5-1 with TRBJ2-3; D ambiguous. V was shortened by 4 bases and J by 6 bases, with 9 bases between the two germline ends. In germline, CDR1 is SGHRS, CDR2 YFSETQ. This CDR3 is 12 amino acids long. Here the CDR3 reads CASSPNLDTQYF. Written as DNA, the CDR3 is TGCGCCAGCAGCCCGAATTTGGATACGCAGTATTTT.

V is TRBV29-1 and J is TRBJ2-7, with D perhaps matching TRBD1 or TRBD2 (6 bases each). V shed 7 bases and J shed 5 bases, with 18 bases lying between them. The germline V gene has CDR1 SQVTM and CDR2 ANQGSEA. The CDR3 runs to 13 residues. The chain's CDR3 is CSAVGGLSDEQYF. The CDR3 DNA follows: TGCAGCGCCGTAGGGGGGCTCTCGGACGAGCAGTACTTC.

This chain uses TRBV29-1 with TRBJ1-2, with D unresolved. Trimming took off 6 bases at V and 0 bases at J, with 11 bases between the two ends. This CDR3 contains 13 residues. Germline loops: CDR1 SQVTM, CDR2 ANQGSEA. CDR3 in DNA: TGCAGCGTCCGCCCTGGGGCTAACTATGGCTACACCTTC. Translating it yields CSVRPGANYGYTF.

The chain uses TRBV30 and TRBJ1-4; D unresolved. The germline CDR1 and CDR2 sequences are GTSNPN and SVGIG (reference sequence). V dropped 3 bases and J dropped 5 bases, with 16 bases sitting between them. The CDR3 loop spans 15 amino acids. DNA for the CDR3: TGTGCCTGGAGCCGGAGAGGGAAAAACAATGAAAAACTGTTTTTT. Translated, it gives CAWSRRGKNNEKLFF.

The sample holds a few counts of this clone. This sequence joins TRBV6-6 and TRBJ2-4, with 7 bases lining up with TRBD1. CDR3 length equals 15 residues. Germline CDR1 is MNHNY and CDR2 is SVGAGI (reference sequence). V was pared by 5 bases and J by 2 bases, with 6 bases of the junction left unmatched. The CDR3 DNA sequence: TGTGCCAGCAGTGAGACGGGACAGACCAAAAACATTCAGTACTTC. Translating gives CASSETGQTKNIQYF.

This clone was found a few times. The chain couples TRBV29-1 to TRBJ1-1; tentatively, D is TRBD1 (6 bases). The CDR3 spans 14 residues. The germline V gene has CDR1 SQVTM and CDR2 ANQGSEA. The germline V and J ends were trimmed by 7 bases and 2 bases, with 17 bases remaining between them. The CDR3 loop reads CSARPGAGNTEAFF. DNA for the CDR3: TGCAGCGCCCGGCCGGGGGCTGGAAACACTGAAGCTTTCTTT.

This chain uses TRBV29-1 with TRBJ1-2; D not resolved. The CDR3 runs 12 residues. CDR1 and CDR2 from the germline V gene are SQVTM and ANQGSEA. The germline V and J ends were trimmed by 1 base and 6 bases, with 9 bases remaining between them. The CDR3 nucleotides read TGCAGCGTTGAAGCAGGAGGAGATGGCTACACCTTC. Its translation is CSVEAGGDGYTF.

V usage is TRBV29-1 and J usage is TRBJ2-2; 7 bases are shared with TRBD2. CDR3 size: 14 residues. CDR1 and CDR2 from the germline V gene are SQVTM and ANQGSEA. J gave up 7 bases and V 6 bases, and 11 bases lay outside the gene matches. The CDR3 spells CSVRSAGAGGELFF. The CDR3 nucleotides are TGCAGCGTGAGAAGCGCGGGAGCTGGCGGGGAGCTGTTTTTT.

This sequence joins TRBV30 and TRBJ1-2, with unresolved D. Germline-derived CDR1 and CDR2 are GTSNPN and SVGIG (reference sequence). Trimming cost V 1 base and J 8 bases, with 11 bases left between them. The CDR3 totals 12 residues. The CDR3 nucleotides read TGTGCCTGGAGTGCTTTGGAACAGGGCTACACCTTC. The encoded protein is CAWSALEQGYTF.